The sequence of this T cell receptor beta chain was determined in a study of cytomegalovirus exposure and HLA in healthy donors. Study-wide background: A previous analysis identified about 110 million unique TCR beta sequences derived from about 180 million T cells. Study-level points and caveats: CMV serostatus was the sole immune exposure information available. Highest at DRB1 and lowest at HLA-C, TCR association rates differed among HLA loci in a later analysis. After further analysis at a later stage, some 15,000 TCR beta sequences were associated with HLA alleles at 0.05 false discovery rate.

The study ran its PCR with 60 Vbeta and 13 Jbeta primers. Sequenced by immunoSEQ multiplex PCR; TCRdb stores in-frame clones only, minus some. The sample lists around 190,000 clones, around 81% occurring once. Regarding this clone: What it binds is unknown.

Per the germline V gene, CDR1 is KGHSH and CDR2 is LQKENI. This CDR3 has 13 residues. The ends were cut back, 8 bases at V and 9 bases at J, with 17 bases in the middle. Input material: PBMCs. This receptor was obtained from a man aged 18 to 30 in good health and CMV-seronegative. This chain links TRBV18 with TRBJ1-5, with D unresolved. Written as DNA, the CDR3 is TGTGCCAGCCGCACAGACAAAGATTCGCCCCAGCATTTT. Protein sequence: CASRTDKDSPQHF.